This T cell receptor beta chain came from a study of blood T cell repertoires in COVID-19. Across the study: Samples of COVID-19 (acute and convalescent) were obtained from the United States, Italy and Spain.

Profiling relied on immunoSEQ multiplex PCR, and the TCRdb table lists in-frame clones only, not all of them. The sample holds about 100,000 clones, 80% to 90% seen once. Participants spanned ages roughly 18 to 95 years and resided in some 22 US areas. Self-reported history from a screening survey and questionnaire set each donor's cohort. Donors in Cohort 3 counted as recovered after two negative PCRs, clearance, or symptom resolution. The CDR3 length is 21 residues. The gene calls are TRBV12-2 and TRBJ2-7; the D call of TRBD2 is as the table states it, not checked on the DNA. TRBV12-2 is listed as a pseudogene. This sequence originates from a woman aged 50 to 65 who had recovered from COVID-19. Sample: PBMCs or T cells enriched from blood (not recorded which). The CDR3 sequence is CASRLHKLTSGTREPIYEQYF. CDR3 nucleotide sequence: TGTGCAAGTCGCTTGCATAAACTGACTAGCGGGACCCGAGAACCGATTTACGAGCAGTACTTC.